The 18 T cell receptor beta chains presented below share a single source sample, sequenced in a study of beta chain features in type 1 diabetes. All of the isolated RNA was reverse transcribed, so expressed TCRB transcripts were sequenced. TCRdb's table, derived via immunoSEQ multiplex PCR, lists solely in-frame clones and lacks some. The data show fewer than 20,000 clones, with 40% to 45% seen just once and approximately 0.5% held by the top ten. Material for sequencing was stem cell memory CD4+ T cells from blood. The receptor set was obtained from a woman in her thirties or forties in good health.

This clone was detected a few times. The gene calls are TRBV10-3 and TRBJ1-4; D call uncertain. This CDR3 is 13 amino acids long. CDR1 is ENHRY and CDR2 is SYGVKD in the germline V gene. Trimming shortened V by 4 bases and J by 7 bases, and 10 bases separated the two germline ends. The CDR3 loop reads CAISGDGGEKLFF. CDR3 DNA: TGTGCCATCAGTGGCGACGGCGGTGAAAAACTGTTTTTT.

The sample holds a few counts of this clone. V usage is TRBV6-5 and J usage is TRBJ1-6; D might be TRBD1 (6 bases). This CDR3 is built from 15 residues. V lost 5 bases to trimming and J lost 4 bases, with 12 bases between them. Germline values: CDR1 MNHEY, CDR2 SVGAGI. This CDR3 is CASSPKRGYNSPLHF. The CDR3 nucleotides read TGTGCCAGCAGTCCTAAAAGGGGGTATAATTCACCCCTCCACTTT.

This clone was counted a few times. V usage is TRBV5-6 and J usage is TRBJ2-1, with 12 bases fitting TRBD2. The CDR3 loop spans 17 amino acids. The junction had 12 bases not matched to a gene; V was cut back by 4 bases and J by 7 bases. CDR1 and CDR2 (germline): SGHDT, YYEEEE. CDR3 residues: CASSRRTSGAHQNEQFF. The CDR3 DNA reads TGTGCCAGCAGCCGCCGGACTAGCGGGGCCCATCAGAATGAGCAGTTCTTC.

The chain joins TRBV29-1 to TRBJ2-1; TRBD2 matches at 9 bases. In germline, CDR1 is SQVTM, CDR2 ANQGSEA. The CDR3 contains 13 residues. V lost 3 bases and J lost 8; bases outside the gene matches: 5. CDR3: CSVERGGTHEQFF. CDR3 coding DNA: TGCAGCGTTGAGCGGGGGGGCACGCATGAGCAGTTCTTC.

This chain connects TRBV5-6 to TRBJ2-4; D possibly corresponds to TRBD2 (6 bases). CDR3 size: 15 residues. CDR1 and CDR2 (germline): SGHDT, YYEEEE. Between the trimmed V and J ends, which lost 4 bases and 2 bases, there was a span of 13 bases. The CDR3 loop is CASSGRTHSKNIQYF. The CDR3 DNA is TGTGCCAGCAGCGGGAGGACTCACTCCAAAAACATTCAGTACTTC.

This clone was recorded a few times. This chain links TRBV7-2 with TRBJ2-2; D is possibly TRBD2 (6 bases). The germline V gene has CDR1 SGHTA and CDR2 FQGNSA. The CDR3 has 12 amino acids. Trimming took 5 bases from V and 8 from J, leaving 9 bases between them. CDR3 sequence: CASSHRGGELFF. The CDR3 DNA sequence: TGTGCCAGCAGCCACCGGGGGGGGGAGCTGTTTTTT.

This clone appeared once. The rearrangement links TRBV11-1 to TRBJ2-7; D is uncertain. Germline V gene sequence: CDR1 SGHAT, CDR2 FQDESV (reference sequence). CDR3 length: 12 amino acids. Trimming pared 5 bases from V and 6 bases from J, leaving 11 bases between. The CDR3 loop is CASSQDTPEQYF. The DNA for the CDR3 is TGTGCCAGCAGCCAGGATACTCCCGAGCAGTACTTC.

This clone appeared a few times. The J gene is TRBJ1-2, the V gene TRBV15, with 10 bases identical to TRBD1. The CDR3 contains 15 residues. V lost 0 bases and J lost 7; bases outside the gene matches: 5. CDR1 LNHNV and CDR2 YYDKDF come from the germline V gene (reference sequence). For the CDR3, the DNA is TGTGCCACCAGCAGAGATCGGGGACAGGGGCTTGGCTACACCTTC. As protein: CATSRDRGQGLGYTF.

The rearrangement joins TRBV29-1 to TRBJ1-1; 8 positions match TRBD1. Germline loops: CDR1 SQVTM, CDR2 ANQGSEA. J was trimmed by 0 bases and V by 6 bases; bases with no gene match: 3. The CDR3 sequence is 13 residues long. The CDR3 loop is CSVGTGMNTEAFF. The CDR3 DNA reads TGCAGCGTGGGGACAGGCATGAACACTGAAGCTTTCTTT.

This clone has just a few counts. This chain uses TRBV6-5 with TRBJ2-3; 11 positions match TRBD1. The length of the CDR3 is 15 residues. Per germline, CDR1 MNHEY and CDR2 SVGAGI. With 6 bases clipped from V and 5 bases from J, the junction kept 7 bases outside the gene matches. Here the CDR3 reads CASSRGQGAGDTQYF. In DNA form, the CDR3 reads TGTGCCAGCAGCCGCGGACAGGGGGCTGGAGATACGCAGTATTTT.

In this sample, this clone turned up once. The germline gene is not matched at one end of the junction; a read error may be the cause. V gene TRBV9 combines with J gene TRBJ2-1; D perhaps matches TRBD1 (6 bases). The CDR3 covers 16 residues. The V gene's germline CDR1 is SGDLS and CDR2 YYNGEE. CDR3 loop: CAGSTRGDSSYNEQFF. CDR3 bases: TGTGCCGGCAGCACCAGGGGCGACTCCTCCTACAATGAGCAGTTCTTC.

This clone was observed a handful of times. V usage is TRBV5-6 and J usage is TRBJ2-6; D is ambiguous. This CDR3 has 15 amino acids. The germline V and J ends were trimmed by 1 base and 1 base, with 6 bases remaining between them. From germline, CDR1 is SGHDT and CDR2 YYEEEE. The CDR3 loop is CASSLWASGANVLTF. CDR3 sequence (DNA): TGTGCCAGCAGCTTGTGGGCTTCTGGGGCCAACGTCCTGACTTTC.

The chain has TRBV6-5 and TRBJ1-2, with 8 bases matching TRBD1. The CDR3 runs 15 residues. The germline V gene encodes CDR1 MNHEY and CDR2 SVGAGI. The V segment lost 6 bases and the J segment 4 bases; nucleotides outside the gene matches: 10. The DNA for the CDR3 is TGTGCCAGCAGGATCGGACAGGGTTGGATCTATGGCTACACCTTC. Translating gives CASRIGQGWIYGYTF.

This chain joins TRBV18 and TRBJ1-1; maybe TRBD1 (5 bases). V was clipped by 6 bases and J by 5 bases, with 10 bases between them. The CDR3 has 12 amino acids. Germline CDR1 is KGHSH and CDR2 is LQKENI. CDR3 in amino acids: CASSGPGTEAFF. DNA for the CDR3: TGTGCCAGCTCGGGCCCAGGGACTGAAGCTTTCTTT.

The genes are TRBV6-6 and TRBJ1-5, with 7 bases aligning to TRBD1. Germline V gives CDR1 MNHNY, CDR2 SVGAGI (reference sequence). CDR3 length: 13 amino acids. Unmatched junction bases numbered 4, after V lost 5 bases and J lost 6 bases. CDR3 sequence (DNA): TGTGCCAGCAGTCACGACAGGGCTCAGCCCCAGCATTTT. Protein: CASSHDRAQPQHF.

The genes are TRBV7-9 and TRBJ2-5; 7 bases fit TRBD1. Germline assignment: CDR1 SEHNR and CDR2 FQNEAQ (reference sequence). V dropped 7 bases and J dropped 5; count of bases not matched to a gene: 7. This CDR3 region has 13 residues. CDR3: CASNGQDLETQYF. DNA of the CDR3: TGTGCCAGCAACGGACAGGATTTGGAGACCCAGTACTTC.

The rearrangement joins TRBV14 to TRBJ2-2; D gene uncertain. Germline V CDR1 and CDR2: SGHDN, FVKESK. Trimming removed 2 bases at V and 5 bases at J, with 6 bases between. The CDR3 is 13 residues long. The CDR3 DNA reads TGTGCCAGCAGCCAAACTTGGACCGGGGAGCTGTTTTTT. This codes for CASSQTWTGELFF.

This clone qualifies as medium-sized. This chain links TRBV7-2 with TRBJ2-1; the D is unclear. The length of the CDR3 is 12 residues. Per the germline V gene, CDR1 is SGHTA and CDR2 is FQGNSA. Trimming stripped 5 bases from V and 4 bases from J, with 6 bases between. The CDR3 DNA reads as TGTGCCAGCAGCGACACTTACAATGAGCAGTTCTTC. Protein: CASSDTYNEQFF.